This T cell receptor (beta chain) is from a study of cytomegalovirus exposure and HLA in healthy donors. V was pared by 1 base and J by 4 bases, with 11 bases between. The CDR3 consists of 15 residues. Germline CDR1 reads SEHNR; CDR2 reads FQNEAQ (reference sequence). The PCR contained 60 Vbeta and 13 Jbeta primers. TCRdb keeps only in-frame clones here, not all; method: immunoSEQ multiplex PCR. Here the sample spans fewer than 150,000 clones, approximately 80% being singletons. Sequenced: PBMCs. The origin of this receptor is a man aged 35-49 years in good health and CMV-seronegative. The chain links TRBV7-9 to TRBJ2-1; D unclear. The CDR3: CASSLGATRYNEQFF. In nucleotides, the CDR3 is TGTGCCAGCAGCTTAGGAGCCACCCGTTACAATGAGCAGTTCTTC.